This T cell receptor beta chain was retrieved from a study of OX40 agonist ivuxolimab in advanced cancers. Study overall: One hepatocellular carcinoma and a couple of cutaneous melanoma patients partially responded. Whole-study results and caveats: Clonal expansion was seen in CD4+ and CD8+ blood T cells by week 6 at 0.1 to 3.0 mg/kg.

The CDR3 totals 17 residues. J was trimmed by 7 bases and V by 4 bases; bases with no gene match: 16. Germline-derived CDR1 and CDR2 are MNHEY and SMNVEV (reference sequence). A remark on this clone: Its antigen is not known.

Data came from immunoSEQ multiplex PCR; TCRdb stores just in-frame clones and leaves some out. The sample lists around 11,000 clones, 75% to 90% occurring once. This sequence was found in an adult with an advanced solid tumor such as melanoma, head and neck, liver or kidney cancer. The specimen was CD4+ or CD8+ T cells sorted from blood, collected in a trial of the OX40 agonist ivuxolimab. The rearrangement joins TRBV27 to TRBJ1-5; 7 bases map to TRBD1. CDR3 in amino acids: CASSSLQTGPRRQPQHF. The DNA for the CDR3 is TGTGCCAGCAGTTCTCTACAGACAGGGCCTCGTAGGCAGCCCCAGCATTTT.